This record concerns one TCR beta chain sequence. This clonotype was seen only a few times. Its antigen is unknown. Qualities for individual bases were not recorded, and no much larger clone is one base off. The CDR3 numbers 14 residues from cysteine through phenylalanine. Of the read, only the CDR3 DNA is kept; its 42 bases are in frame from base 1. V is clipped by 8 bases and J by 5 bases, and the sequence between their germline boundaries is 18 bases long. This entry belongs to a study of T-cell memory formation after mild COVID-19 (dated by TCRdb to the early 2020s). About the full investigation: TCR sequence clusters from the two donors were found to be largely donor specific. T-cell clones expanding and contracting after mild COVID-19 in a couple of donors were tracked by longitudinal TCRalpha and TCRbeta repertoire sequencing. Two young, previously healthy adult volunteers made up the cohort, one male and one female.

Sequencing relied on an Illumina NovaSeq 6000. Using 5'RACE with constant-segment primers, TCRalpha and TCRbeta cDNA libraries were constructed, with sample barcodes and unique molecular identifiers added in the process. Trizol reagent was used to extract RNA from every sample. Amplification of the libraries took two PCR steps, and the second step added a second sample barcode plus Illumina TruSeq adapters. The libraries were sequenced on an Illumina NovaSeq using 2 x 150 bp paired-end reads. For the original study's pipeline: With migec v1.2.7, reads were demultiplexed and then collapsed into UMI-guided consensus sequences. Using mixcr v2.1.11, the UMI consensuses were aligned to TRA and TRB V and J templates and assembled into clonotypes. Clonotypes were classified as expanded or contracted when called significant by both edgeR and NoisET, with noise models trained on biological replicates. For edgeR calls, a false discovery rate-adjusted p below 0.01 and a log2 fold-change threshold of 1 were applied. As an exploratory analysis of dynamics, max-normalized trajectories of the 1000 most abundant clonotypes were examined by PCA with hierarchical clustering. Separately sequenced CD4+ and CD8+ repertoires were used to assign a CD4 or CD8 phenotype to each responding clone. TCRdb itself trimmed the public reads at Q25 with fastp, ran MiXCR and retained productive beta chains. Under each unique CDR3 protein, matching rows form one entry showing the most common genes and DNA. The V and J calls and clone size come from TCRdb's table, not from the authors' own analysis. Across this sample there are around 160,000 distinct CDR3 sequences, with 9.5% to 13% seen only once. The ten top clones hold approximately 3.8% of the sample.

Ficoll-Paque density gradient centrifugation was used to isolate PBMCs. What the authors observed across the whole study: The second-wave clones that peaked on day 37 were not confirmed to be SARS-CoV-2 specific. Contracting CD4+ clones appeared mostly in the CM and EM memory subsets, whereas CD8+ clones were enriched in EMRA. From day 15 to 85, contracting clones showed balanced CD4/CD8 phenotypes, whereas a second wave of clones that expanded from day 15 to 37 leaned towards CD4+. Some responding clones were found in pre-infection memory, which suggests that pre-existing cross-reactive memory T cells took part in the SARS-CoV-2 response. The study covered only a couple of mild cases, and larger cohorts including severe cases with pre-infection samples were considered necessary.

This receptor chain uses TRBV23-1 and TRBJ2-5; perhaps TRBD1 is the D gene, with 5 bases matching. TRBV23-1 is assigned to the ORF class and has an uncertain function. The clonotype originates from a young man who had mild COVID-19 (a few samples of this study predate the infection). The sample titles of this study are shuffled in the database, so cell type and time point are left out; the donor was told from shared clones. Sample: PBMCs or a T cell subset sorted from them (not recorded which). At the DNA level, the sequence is TGCGCCAGCCTACCGCAGGGTCCCCCGGAGACCCAGTACTTC. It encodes CASLPQGPPETQYF.